Listed here is a single T cell receptor (beta chain). Its antigen specificity is not known. Nothing much larger sits one base from this clone, and base qualities are not available. The donors were roughly 40 Caucasian individuals from Russia, aged roughly 6 to 100 years, who were systemically healthy. Each donor gave roughly 9.5 milliliters of peripheral blood, collected into EDTA-treated Vacutainer tubes. Ficoll-Paque density-gradient centrifugation was used to isolate PBMCs, with at least 7 million per sample. Total RNA, at least 6 micrograms per sample, was extracted from PBMCs with Trizol reagent. The percentages of naive CD45RAhigh/CD27high T cells were determined by flow cytometry on a PBMC aliquot from every donor. This sample is part of a study of blood T cells in healthy people across ages (dated by TCRdb to between 2014 and 2017). Looking at the study overall: Template switching captured roughly one uniquely barcoded TCR beta cDNA molecule per two T cells in model experiments. Using the same blood draw, the study looked at two additional independent replicas of 1 million unique cDNA reads for two donors, one aged 18 to 29 and the other aged 80 or older. To avoid experimental bias, donors of different ages were randomly spread across the sequencing lanes. To track age-related changes in TCR beta repertoire diversity, the study relied on deep sequencing normalized with unique cDNA molecular identifiers. The donors were divided into four age groups: young (average around 15 years), middle-aged (about 40), aged (about 61) and long-lived (82).

Sequences SGHTA (CDR1) and FQGNSA (CDR2) are obtained from the germline V gene. At the junction V is shortened by 1 base and J by 12 bases; bases outside the gene matches: 6. The CDR3, cysteine through phenylalanine, is 15 amino acids long. Of the read, only the CDR3 DNA is kept; its 45 bases are in frame from base 1. Beyond this particular receptor, the publication reports: Observed TCR beta diversity per million T cells fell roughly linearly with age, and a significant reduction was already apparent by age about 38. A strong correlation was found between observed TCR beta diversity and the percentage of naive T cells measured by flow cytometry. Since profiling was done on bulk unsorted PBMCs, naive and antigen-experienced compartments could not be conclusively compared. Donor CMV infection status was unknown, potentially confounding age-related changes in expanded clonotypes. Total diversity estimates from one million sequenced T cells were considered lower bounds and underestimates. The long-lived group showed more naive CD4+ T cells, fewer expanded clones and increased TCR diversity than the aged group, suggesting age selection.

To prepare the library, 5' RACE was applied. TCRdb lists the instrument as Illumina HiSeq 2500. A second roughly 7 to 11 cycle PCR used a sample-barcoded 5' primer and a J-beta primer mix. A unique molecular identifier was introduced onto each TCR beta cDNA molecule by a template-switch 5' adaptor carrying 12 random nucleotides. Each sample yielded at least 3 million CDR3-containing paired-end reads. The Mint cDNA synthesis kit, primed by a TRBC-specific oligonucleotide, was used to synthesize first-strand cDNA from all RNA. Following uracil-DNA glycosylase treatment, all cDNA underwent a first 18-cycle PCR with the universal primers M1SS and BC2_uni_R. As for the original processing: For normalization, 1 million high-quality reads were randomly selected from each sample, with every read carrying a distinct molecular identifier. Reads sharing molecular identifiers were discarded rather than binned into consensus sequences. MiTCR, set to a Q25 quality threshold and the strictest error-elimination algorithm, was used for CDR3 identification, clonotype clustering and error correction. Lower-bound total TCR beta diversity was estimated with a nonparametric unseen species model using Euler transformation. TCRdb reworked the public reads: Q25 trimming with fastp, MiXCR clone assembly, productive beta chains retained. Each entry merges the rows of one CDR3 protein and shows their most common DNA and genes. V and J calls and clone size were set by TCRdb, not the authors. The sample profile shows 350,000 to 450,000 distinct CDR3 sequences; about 49% of them were found once. Under 60% of the sample comes from the top ten.

The chain is encoded by TRBV7-2 joined to TRBJ2-1; TRBD2 agrees with 13 junctional bases. The material sequenced was blood. This TCR came from a man between 60 and 75 years old in good health. The DNA sequence reads TGTGCCAGCAGCTTAGTCGGGACTAGCGGGATTGGGCAGTTCTTC. It translates to CASSLVGTSGIGQFF.